This T cell receptor (beta chain) appears in the sequencing data of a study of cytomegalovirus exposure and HLA in healthy donors. Primers for the PCR totalled 60 Vbeta and 13 Jbeta. Some clones are missing from TCRdb's copy, which holds only in-frame ones; the method was immunoSEQ multiplex PCR. The sample yields roughly 120,000 clones, approximately 61% seen once. V was pared by 6 bases and J by 5 bases, with 14 bases between. From germline, CDR1 is SNHLY and CDR2 FYNNEI. CDR3 length: 13 amino acids. The receptor comes from a man aged 30 to 45 in good health and CMV-seropositive. The specimen sequenced was PBMCs. The genes are TRBV2 and TRBJ2-7; D possibly corresponds to TRBD1 (6 bases). CDR3 sequence: CASRETGNNEQYF. The CDR3 DNA reads as TGTGCCAGCAGAGAAACAGGGAACAACGAGCAGTACTTC. The whole variable domain, filled in from reference TRBV2 and TRBJ2-7, reads EPEVTQTPSHQVTQMGQEVILRCVPISNHLYFYWYRQILGQKVEFLVSFYNNEISEKSEIFDDQFSVERPDGSNFTLKIRSTKLEDSAMYFCASRETGNNEQYFGPGTRLTVT.